Given below is one T cell receptor (beta chain) in context. The sample holds one count of this clone. Its antigen target is currently unknown. Per-base quality was not reported, and no clone a single base away is much larger than it. The data were taken from a study of shared clonotypes between healthy human individuals (TCRdb year 2020). In the study overall: A few men and two women, aged 18 to 49 years, made up the cohort. For each donor, CD4 naive and CD4 memory were each given three plates, CD8 naive was given two plates, and CD8 memory was given one plate. Per donor, leukapheresis produced somewhere between about 0.94 and 9.5 billion PBMCs. The study deeply sequenced blood TCR repertoires of five healthy adults to estimate repertoire size and the extent of clonotype sharing between individuals. Libraries were prepared and TCR repertoires were sequenced by different laboratories using diverse techniques, in order to increase sequencing depth and limit assay-specific biases.

The donors were healthy, HIV-negative adults with no recently reported acute infections or vaccinations. Every donor was a Caucasian adult living in Nashville, Tennessee, USA. CD4+ T cells were enriched by magnetic negative selection, after which naive cells were positively selected on CD45RA and the negative fraction was taken as the memory subset. Blood was collected by leukapheresis, and PBMCs were isolated by Ficoll-Histopaque density gradient centrifugation and then cryopreserved in liquid nitrogen vapor phase. Purity and quantity of every magnetically sorted T cell population were checked by analytical flow cytometry. Genomic DNA was isolated from each sorted fraction and quantified by UV absorbance on a Nanodrop 2000c. Using the deep immunoSEQ assay, multiplex PCR amplified TCR CDR3 regions from genomic DNA. Genomic DNA extracted from each cell subset was distributed evenly over all wells of several immunoSEQ 96-well plates, and each plate served as one replicate. For sorted subsets, around 0.2 ug of genomic DNA, equivalent to 25,000 to 35,000 T cell genomes, went into each replicate PCR. The purified libraries were quantified using a Qubit 3.0 fluorometer, sized with a Bioanalyzer 2100, and then quantified again using the KAPA Library Quantification kit. Every immunoSEQ 96-well plate was sequenced on a separate single-read 150-cycle Illumina NextSeq 550 flow cell. The authors' pipeline ran thus. Because the immunoSEQ output included only junctional sequences and no quality scores, the filtering could not be the same as the filtering used for full-length reads. To assign V/J genes and CDR3, sequences were annotated using PyIR, a Python wrapper for IgBLAST v1.9, with IMGT germline references. Reads with weak V/J assignments (E-value above 1e-6), missing CDR3, stop codons, out-of-frame junctions, or ambiguous translated residues were removed. V3J clonotypes were defined by identical inferred V gene, J gene, and CDR3 amino acid sequence. Percentage overlap between repertoires was calculated by dividing the number of shared unique clonotypes by the size of the smaller repertoire. Three approaches were used to assess repertoire richness: RTK rarefaction, the Chao1 estimator, and Recon v2.1 estimates of unobserved clonotypes. OLGA was used to compute generation probabilities for all TCRbeta clonotypes that the gDNA method yielded from a handful of donors. In TCRdb, the immuneACCESS table is reduced to in-frame sequences with V and J assigned. These tables do not hold every clone; where another copy was compared, an unresolved V gene accounts for under half, and the others remain unexplained. V and J calls plus clone size are reproduced from that table; the DNA served to infer D and trimming. This sample has about 180,000 clones in its table, and 80% to 95% of those were observed once. The ten largest clonotypes hold 0.067% of the sample.

Inclusive of the bounding cysteine and phenylalanine, the CDR3 is 15 residues long. The sequence is cut down to CDR3 DNA, 45 bases in frame from base 1. CDR1 and CDR2, looked up from the germline V gene, are SGHVS and FQNEAQ. At the junction V is shortened by 5 bases and J by 1 base, with 14 bases in between. Results and caveats for the whole study, not just this receptor: The small number of donors limited the genetic and exposure-history diversity represented. Even with the large sequencing depth, rarefaction of the sorted-subset datasets indicated that sequencing was incomplete. Pairwise subsampling indicated that sequencing depth was expected to affect the degree of clonotype sharing among donors. Clonotypes shared by all four sorted-subset donors showed higher generation probabilities than non-shared clonotypes. About 4.5% of naive CD4, 3.5% of naive CD8, 2% to 2.5% of memory CD4, and over 0.35% of memory CD8 clonotypes were shared across a few donors. Naive subsets generally had larger estimated clonotype richness than memory subsets did. Only blood was sampled, and tissue TCR repertoires likely differ from those in blood.

The chain joins TRBV7-8 to TRBJ1-1; TRBD1 is a weak D gene call, 5 bases matching. Material for sequencing was naive CD4+ T cells sorted from blood. The cell subset or site label corresponds to: CD45RA+ positively selected. This receptor was taken from a woman between 25 and 40 years old in good health. For the CDR3, the sequence is CASSRKWGENTEAFF. The nucleotide sequence is TGTGCCAGCAGCCGTAAATGGGGGGAGAACACTGAAGCTTTCTTT.